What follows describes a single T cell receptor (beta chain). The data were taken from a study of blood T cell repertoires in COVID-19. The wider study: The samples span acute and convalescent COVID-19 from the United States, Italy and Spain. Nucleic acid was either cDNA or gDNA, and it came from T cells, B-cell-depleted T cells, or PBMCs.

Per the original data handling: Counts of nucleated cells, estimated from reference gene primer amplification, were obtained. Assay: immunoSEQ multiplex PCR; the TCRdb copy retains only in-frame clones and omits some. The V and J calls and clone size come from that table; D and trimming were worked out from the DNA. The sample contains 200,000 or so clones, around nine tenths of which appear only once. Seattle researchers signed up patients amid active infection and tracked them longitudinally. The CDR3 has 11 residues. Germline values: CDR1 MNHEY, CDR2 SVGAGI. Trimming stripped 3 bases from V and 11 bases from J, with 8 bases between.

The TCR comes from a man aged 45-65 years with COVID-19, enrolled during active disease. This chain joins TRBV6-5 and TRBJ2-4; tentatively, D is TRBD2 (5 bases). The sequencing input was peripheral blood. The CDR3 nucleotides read TGTGCCAGCAGTTATCTGGGAGTTCAGTACTTC. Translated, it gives CASSYLGVQYF.